Listed here is a single TCR beta chain. It lacks a known antigen. The sample holds no much larger clone one base away, and base qualities are not on file. Each collaborating institution followed its own protocols to collect whole blood in K2EDTA tubes. For TCRbeta analysis, collaborator samples were shipped as frozen whole blood, as isolated PBMCs, or as DNA extracted from either sample type. Including the terminal cysteine and phenylalanine, the CDR3 comprises 16 residues. Kept here is only the CDR3 DNA, which spans 48 bases and is read in frame from base 1. CDR1 KGHSH and CDR2 LQKENI are derived from the germline V gene. The junction shows trimming of 1 base on V and 3 bases on J, and the gene matches do not reach 8 bases of it. These data come from a study of blood T cell repertoires in COVID-19 (dated by TCRdb to 2019 to 2021). With regard to the full study: Collaborator samples came from the United States, Italy and Spain and covered acute and convalescent phases of COVID-19. The prospective study material was composed of cDNA or gDNA derived from T cells, B-cell-depleted T cells, or PBMCs. Subjects who had been exposed to COVID-19, were actively infected with it, or had recovered from it provided the deeply sampled blood TCRbeta repertoires that made up the dataset. The repertoires were released in a freely available public database intended as a resource for research on the immune response to SARS-CoV-2. The samples were drawn from the first 160 participants of the ongoing ImmuneRACE study and from 1,254 subjects provided by 6 global collaborators. A de-identified subject ID, COVID-19 status, age in years and sex were almost always included in the sample metadata. Where available, HLA class I and class II types were obtained from metadata supplied by the sample provider rather than from assay-based typing. Study-level results and caveats: The quantity of clinical and demographic metadata differed by source and by participant and was supplied without curation.

TCRbeta CDR3 regions were amplified from genomic DNA using the immunoSEQ Assay, a bias-controlled multiplex PCR. On the authors' methods: Within the assay, amplification of reference gene primers was used to estimate how many nucleated cells each sample contained. To quantify the absolute abundance of each unique TCRbeta CDR3 rearrangement, sequence reads were collapsed and filtered. For each sample, productive Simpson clonality was calculated as the square root of Simpson's diversity index across productive rearrangements. TCRdb limited this immuneACCESS table to in-frame rearrangements with V and J called. A share of clones is missing; checked studies link under half to unresolved V genes, and the rest is unexplained. That table gives V, J and clone size, and the DNA gave D and trimming. This sample lists approximately 150,000 clones; 83% were detected once. The ten most abundant clones make up roughly 1.9% of the sample.

This sequence was found in a woman older than 75 with acute or convalescent COVID-19. Sequenced sample: peripheral blood. Recombination connected TRBV18 to TRBJ2-5; TRBD2 matches 7 bases in the middle. The DNA reads TGTGCCAGCTCACCACTGGGTTGGGAGGGAAAAGAGACCCAGTACTTC. This translates into CASSPLGWEGKETQYF. Outside the CDR3, residues come from the reference TRBV18 and TRBJ2-5 proteins, so the full variable domain is: NAGVMQNPRHLVRRRGQEARLRCSPMKGHSHVYWYRQLPEEGLKFMVYLQKENIIDESGMPKERFSAEFPKEGPSILRIQQVVRGDSAAYFCASSPLGWEGKETQYFGPGTRLLVL.